What follows is one T cell receptor (beta chain) and its context. This specimen belongs to a study of blood T cell repertoires in COVID-19. Study information: Samples representing acute and convalescent COVID-19 were sourced from the United States, Italy and Spain.

Generated by immunoSEQ multiplex PCR, the TCRdb table keeps only in-frame clones and is missing some. The data hold fewer than 350,000 clones, with around 87% observed a single time. V lost 6 bases, J lost 0 bases, and 14 bases stayed unmatched. Germline CDR1 reads MNHEY; CDR2 reads SVGEGT. The CDR3 loop spans 19 amino acids. This clonotype was sampled from a woman aged 50 to 60 who had recovered from COVID-19. The rearrangement uses TRBV6-2 or TRBV6-3 and TRBJ2-1; 10 positions match TRBD2. Sequenced material: peripheral blood. The chain's CDR3 is CASSSRRGLAGGSYNEQFF. The DNA for the CDR3 is TGTGCCAGCAGCTCCCGGAGGGGGTTAGCGGGAGGCTCCTACAATGAGCAGTTCTTC.